This entry is about one T cell receptor beta chain. The data originate from a study of T-cell memory formation after mild COVID-19. TCRdb itself ran the 5' RACE reads through MiXCR, one entry per CDR3 protein. The sample has more than 250,000 distinct CDR3 sequences, around 15% seen once. The CDR3 is 14 residues long. V was trimmed by 6 bases and J by 0 bases, leaving 8 bases between them. The V and J genes are TRBV12-3 or TRBV12-4 and TRBJ2-2; possibly TRBD2 for D (5 bases). The sample was PBMCs or a T cell subset sorted from them (not recorded which). The receptor was derived from a man between 18 and 35 years old who had mild COVID-19 (a few samples of this study predate the infection). Cell type and time point are not known. The CDR3 DNA is TGTGCCAGCAGGACGGGGACGAACACCGGGGAGCTGTTTTTT. This codes for CASRTGTNTGELFF.